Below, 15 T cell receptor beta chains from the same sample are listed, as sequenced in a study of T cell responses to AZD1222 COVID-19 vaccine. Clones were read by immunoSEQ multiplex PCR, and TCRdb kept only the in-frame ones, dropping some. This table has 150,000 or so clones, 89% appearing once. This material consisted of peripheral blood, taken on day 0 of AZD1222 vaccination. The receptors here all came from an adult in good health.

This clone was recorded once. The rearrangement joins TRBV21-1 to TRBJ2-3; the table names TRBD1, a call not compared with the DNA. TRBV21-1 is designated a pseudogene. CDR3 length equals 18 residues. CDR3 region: CASSKGGLDRCSTDTQYF. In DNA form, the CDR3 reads TGTGCCAGCAGCAAAGGGGGATTGGACAGGTGTAGCACAGATACGCAGTATTTT.

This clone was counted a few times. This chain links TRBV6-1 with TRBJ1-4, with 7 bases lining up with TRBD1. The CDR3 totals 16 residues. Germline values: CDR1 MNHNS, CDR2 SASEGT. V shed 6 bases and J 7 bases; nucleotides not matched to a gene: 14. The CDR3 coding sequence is TGTGCCAGCAGCGAAACGATTTCGGCAGGGGGTGAAAAACTGTTTTTT. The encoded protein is CASSETISAGGEKLFF.

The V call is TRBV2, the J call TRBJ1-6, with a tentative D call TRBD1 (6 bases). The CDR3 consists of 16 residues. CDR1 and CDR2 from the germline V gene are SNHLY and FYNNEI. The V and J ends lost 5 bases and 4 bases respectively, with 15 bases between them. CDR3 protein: CASSYGQMIYNSPLHF. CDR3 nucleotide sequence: TGTGCCAGCAGTTATGGACAGATGATATATAATTCACCCCTCCACTTT.

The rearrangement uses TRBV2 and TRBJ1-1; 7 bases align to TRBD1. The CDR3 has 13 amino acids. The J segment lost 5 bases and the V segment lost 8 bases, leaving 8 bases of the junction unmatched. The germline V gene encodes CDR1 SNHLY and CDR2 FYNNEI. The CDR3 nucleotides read TGTGCCAGCCAGGGACAGTTTAAAACTGAAGCTTTCTTT. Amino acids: CASQGQFKTEAFF.

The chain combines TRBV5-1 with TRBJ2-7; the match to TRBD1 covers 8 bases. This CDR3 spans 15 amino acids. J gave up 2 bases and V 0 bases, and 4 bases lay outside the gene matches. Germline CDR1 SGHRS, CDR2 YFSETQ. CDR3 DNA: TGCGCCAGCAGCTTGGGCAGGGGGCCAGCCTACGAGCAGTACTTC. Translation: CASSLGRGPAYEQYF.

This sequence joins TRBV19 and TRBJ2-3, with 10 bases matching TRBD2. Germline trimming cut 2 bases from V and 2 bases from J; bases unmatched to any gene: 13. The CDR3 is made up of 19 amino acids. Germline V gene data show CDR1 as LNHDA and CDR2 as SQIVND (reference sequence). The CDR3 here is CASSIQVPAGTSDTDTQYF. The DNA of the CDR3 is TGTGCCAGTAGTATACAGGTCCCCGCCGGGACTAGCGACACAGATACGCAGTATTTT.

Here the CDR3 DNA reads TGTGCCAGCAGCGGACAGGGAGATCGAGATACGCAGTATTTT. It yields the protein CASSGQGDRDTQYF. This rearrangement joins TRBV27 to TRBJ2-3; 8 bases are a match to TRBD1. Germline V gene sequence: CDR1 MNHEY, CDR2 SMNVEV (reference sequence). The CDR3 sequence is 14 residues long. V shed 6 bases and J 5 bases; nucleotides not matched to a gene: 7.

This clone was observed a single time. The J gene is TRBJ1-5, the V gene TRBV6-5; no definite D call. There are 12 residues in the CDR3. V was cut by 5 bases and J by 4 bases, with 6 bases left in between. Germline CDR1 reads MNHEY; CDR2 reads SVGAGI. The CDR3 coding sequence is TGTGCCAGCAGTACGCCTAATCAGCCCCAGCATTTT. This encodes CASSTPNQPQHF.

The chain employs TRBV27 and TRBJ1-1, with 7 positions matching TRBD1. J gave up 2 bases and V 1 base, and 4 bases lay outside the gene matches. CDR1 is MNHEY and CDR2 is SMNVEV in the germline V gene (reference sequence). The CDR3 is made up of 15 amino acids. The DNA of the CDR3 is TGTGCCAGCAGTTTATGGACAGGCGTTAACACTGAAGCTTTCTTT. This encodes CASSLWTGVNTEAFF.

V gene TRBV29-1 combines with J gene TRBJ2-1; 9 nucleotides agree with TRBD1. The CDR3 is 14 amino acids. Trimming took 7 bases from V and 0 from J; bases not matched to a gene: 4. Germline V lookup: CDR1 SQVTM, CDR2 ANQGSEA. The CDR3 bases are TGCAGCGGTCTACAGGGGGCCTCCTACAATGAGCAGTTCTTC. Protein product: CSGLQGASYNEQFF.

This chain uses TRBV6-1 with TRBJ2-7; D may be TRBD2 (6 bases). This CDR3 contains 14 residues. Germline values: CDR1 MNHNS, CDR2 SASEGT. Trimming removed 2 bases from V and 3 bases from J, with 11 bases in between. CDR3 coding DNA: TGTGCCAGCAGTGAAATGGGGGACTTCTACGAGCAGTACTTC. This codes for CASSEMGDFYEQYF.

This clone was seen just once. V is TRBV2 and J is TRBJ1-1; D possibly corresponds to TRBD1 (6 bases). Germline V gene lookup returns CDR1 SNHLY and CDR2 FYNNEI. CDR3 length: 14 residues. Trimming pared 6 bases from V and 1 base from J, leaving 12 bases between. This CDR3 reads CASRGGTTNTEAFF. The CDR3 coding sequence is TGTGCCAGCAGGGGCGGGACAACGAACACTGAAGCTTTCTTT.

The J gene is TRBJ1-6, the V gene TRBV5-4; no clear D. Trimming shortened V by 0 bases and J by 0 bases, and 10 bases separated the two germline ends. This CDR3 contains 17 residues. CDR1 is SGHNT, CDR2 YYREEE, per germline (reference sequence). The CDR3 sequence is CASSLGPASSYNSPLHF. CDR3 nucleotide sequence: TGTGCCAGCAGCTTGGGGCCCGCGAGCTCCTATAATTCACCCCTCCACTTT.

The CDR3 region is CASSLPAGGPGSYNEQFF. CDR3 in DNA: TGTGCCAGCAGCTTGCCGGCGGGAGGGCCGGGCTCCTACAATGAGCAGTTCTTC. This chain joins TRBV5-4 and TRBJ2-1, with 9 positions matching TRBD2. The CDR3 covers 18 residues. Losses at the gene ends were 1 base for V and 0 bases for J; bases not matched to a gene: 8. Germline lookup yields CDR1 SGHNT and CDR2 YYREEE (reference sequence).

CDR3 region: CAVIRASGVLNTEAFF. The CDR3 DNA sequence: TGTGCCGTAATAAGGGCTTCAGGGGTCTTGAACACTGAAGCTTTCTTT. The chain carries TRBV19 and TRBJ1-1; the D gene is possibly TRBD1 (6 bases). Trimming removed 11 bases at V and 0 bases at J, with 22 bases between. Germline V CDR1 and CDR2: LNHDA, SQIVND (reference sequence). This CDR3 spans 16 amino acids.